This T cell receptor (beta chain) was captured by sequencing in a study of blood T cell repertoires in COVID-19. Background on the study: Collection of acute and convalescent COVID-19 samples took place in the United States, Italy and Spain.

Here immunoSEQ multiplex PCR was the method, and the copy in TCRdb shows in-frame clones only, minus some. The sample has about 250,000 clones, roughly 86% seen once. With 4 bases removed from V and 5 bases from J, the gap between germline ends came to 15 bases. Germline assignment: CDR1 MDHEN and CDR2 SYDVKM. The CDR3 spans 15 residues. The sequence came from a woman aged 55-69 years who had recovered from COVID-19. J is TRBJ1-5 and V is TRBV28; D possibly corresponds to TRBD1 (6 bases). Sequences were obtained from peripheral blood. The CDR3 bases are TGTGCCAGCAGTTCGTCGCTACAGGGTTATCAGCCCCAGCATTTT. It encodes CASSSSLQGYQPQHF.